Below, 15 T cell receptor beta chains from the same sample are listed, as sequenced in a study of cytomegalovirus exposure and HLA in healthy donors (dated by TCRdb to 2016 to 2017). The method was the immunoSEQ multiplex PCR assay. For the multiplex PCR, a mixture combining 60 forward primers for TCR Vbeta segments and 13 reverse primers for TCR Jbeta segments was used. The clones in this table, taken by TCRdb from immuneACCESS, are in-frame only. Not every clone is retained; where verified, under half of the shortfall comes from an unresolved V gene, and the cause of the rest is unknown. This sample is represented by some 110,000 clones; 75% to 85% of them were singletons. The ten top clones hold 6.1% of the sample. Specimen: PBMCs. These receptors were taken from a man younger than 35 in good health and CMV-seronegative.

This rearrangement joins TRBV25-1 to TRBJ2-1, with 10 bases aligning to TRBD2. The V gene's germline CDR1 is MGHDK and CDR2 SYGVNS. V dropped 4 bases and J dropped 0; count of bases not matched to a gene: 3. There are 16 residues in the CDR3. The CDR3 loop reads CASSGSGRFSYNEQFF. CDR3 coding DNA: TGTGCCAGCAGTGGTAGCGGGAGGTTCTCCTACAATGAGCAGTTCTTC.

The chain is built from TRBV27 and TRBJ2-1; 7 positions match TRBD2. This CDR3 is 17 amino acids long. In germline, CDR1 is MNHEY, CDR2 SMNVEV (reference sequence). The junction had 13 bases not matched to a gene; V was cut back by 3 bases and J by 5 bases. CDR3 sequence: CASSFDLAGHNDNEQFF. The CDR3, as DNA: TGTGCCAGCAGTTTCGACTTAGCGGGCCATAACGACAATGAGCAGTTCTTC.

This sequence joins TRBV5-1 and TRBJ2-7; D gene uncertain. Germline V gene lookup returns CDR1 SGHRS and CDR2 YFSETQ. The CDR3 covers 13 residues. With 0 bases removed from V and 2 bases from J, the gap between germline ends came to 6 bases. The CDR3 bases are TGCGCCAGCAGCTTGGAGCCGGCCTACGAGCAGTACTTC. This translates into CASSLEPAYEQYF. The full variable domain, with the rest looked up from reference TRBV5-1 and TRBJ2-7, is KAGVTQTPRYLIKTRGQQVTLSCSPISGHRSVSWYQQTPGQGLQFLFEYFSETQRNKGNFPGRFSGRQFSNSRSEMNVSTLELGDSALYLCASSLEPAYEQYFGPGTRLTVT.

V and J are TRBV19 and TRBJ2-7; D remains unclear. The CDR3 length is 15 residues. The germline gives CDR1 LNHDA, CDR2 SQIVND (reference sequence). V gave up 4 bases and J gave up 1 base, with 14 bases separating them. CDR3 DNA sequence: TGTGCCAGTAGTACCCCTCTGACTGAATCCTACGAGCAGTACTTC. Residues: CASSTPLTESYEQYF.

The chain uses TRBV6-1 and TRBJ1-2; 7 nucleotides match TRBD1. This CDR3 contains 14 residues. The germline CDR1 and CDR2 sequences are MNHNS and SASEGT. Trimming at V came to 8 bases and at J to 4 bases, leaving 10 bases not matched to a gene. CDR3 bases: TGTGCCAGCTCGGTTCAGGACAGGAGCTATGGCTACACCTTC. Translation gives CASSVQDRSYGYTF.

The chain recombines TRBV9 with TRBJ2-1, with D unclear. The CDR3 runs to 15 residues. Per germline, CDR1 SGDLS and CDR2 YYNGEE. V was pared by 0 bases and J by 7 bases, with 14 bases between. This chain's CDR3 is CASSVADLVENEQFF. The CDR3 DNA reads as TGTGCCAGCAGCGTAGCGGATCTAGTCGAGAATGAGCAGTTCTTC.

This clone was seen a few times. V gene TRBV5-4 combines with J gene TRBJ2-1; D is unresolved. Per germline, CDR1 SGHNT and CDR2 YYREEE (reference sequence). V lost 3 bases to trimming and J lost 5 bases, with 6 bases between them. The CDR3 is made up of 12 amino acids. CDR3 DNA sequence: TGTGCCAGCAGCTCGACTCACAATGAGCAGTTCTTC. Translation: CASSSTHNEQFF.

In its sample, this clone was seen once. The chain combines TRBV19 with TRBJ2-7; D gene unclear. Trimming removed 6 bases at V and 4 bases at J, with 13 bases between. This CDR3 region has 13 residues. Germline-derived CDR1 and CDR2 are LNHDA and SQIVND (reference sequence). CDR3 DNA sequence: TGTGCCAGTAGCATAAGCTTGAGGTACGAGCAGTACTTC. It yields the protein CASSISLRYEQYF.

The CDR3 loop is CASRTGGSYNEQFF. CDR3 bases: TGTGCCAGTAGAACAGGGGGCTCCTACAATGAGCAGTTCTTC. The rearrangement links TRBV19 to TRBJ2-1; TRBD1 agrees at 8 bases. The CDR3 contains 14 residues. The J segment lost 0 bases and the V segment lost 6 bases, leaving 1 base of the junction unmatched. Germline lookup yields CDR1 LNHDA and CDR2 SQIVND (reference sequence).

The rearrangement uses TRBV27 and TRBJ2-7; D is possibly TRBD1 (6 bases). This CDR3 is 14 amino acids long. Germline CDR1 and CDR2: MNHEY and SMNVEV (reference sequence). Trimming took 5 bases from V and 4 from J, leaving 15 bases between them. CDR3 bases: TGTGCCAGCAGTAAGGACAGAGGGCCTTACGAGCAGTACTTC. Translated, it gives CASSKDRGPYEQYF.

This chain joins TRBV12-1 and TRBJ1-4; the DNA was not used to check the table's D call, TRBD1. TRBV12-1 constitutes a pseudogene. This CDR3 region has 15 residues. The CDR3 protein is CASSRTGGGCEKLFF. The CDR3 DNA sequence: TGTGCCAGCAGCCGGACAGGGGGGGGGTGTGAAAAACTGTTTTTT.

V is TRBV12-5 and J is TRBJ2-5; 11 bases map to TRBD2. The V gene's germline CDR1 is LGHNT and CDR2 FRNRAP. The trim removed 0 bases at V and 4 bases at J, leaving 7 bases unmatched. This CDR3 region has 17 residues. In nucleotides, the CDR3 is TGTGCTAGTGGTTTGGTCTTAGCGGGAGGGGGGCCAGAGACCCAGTACTTC. It specifies CASGLVLAGGGPETQYF.

Only a few counts were recorded for this clone. The V gene is TRBV10-1, the J gene TRBJ2-1; 8 bases fit TRBD2. The ends lost 4 bases at V and 5 bases at J; junction bases unmatched: 7. Germline values: CDR1 WNHNN, CDR2 SYGVQD (reference sequence). The CDR3 sequence is 15 residues long. The CDR3 loop reads CASSGISGADNEQFF. The CDR3 bases are TGCGCCAGCAGTGGAATTAGCGGGGCCGACAATGAGCAGTTCTTC.

In its sample, this clone was seen once. This chain connects TRBV29-1 to TRBJ2-3; 8 bases agree with TRBD1. The CDR3 extends over 13 amino acids. After removal of 7 bases from V and 0 bases from J, the junction contained 3 bases not matched to a gene. Per germline, CDR1 SQVTM and CDR2 ANQGSEA. This CDR3 is CSARQGSTDTQYF. The CDR3 bases are TGCAGCGCCCGACAGGGGAGCACAGATACGCAGTATTTT.

The V gene is TRBV9, the J gene TRBJ1-5; 9 bases are shared with TRBD1. J was trimmed by 13 bases and V by 3 bases; bases with no gene match: 14. The CDR3 has 15 residues. Germline CDR1 SGDLS, CDR2 YYNGEE. The CDR3 spells CASSAGRGQGSEQHF. CDR3 nucleotides: TGTGCCAGCAGCGCCGGGCGGGGACAGGGATCAGAGCAGCATTTT.